This TCR beta chain was captured by sequencing in a study of cytomegalovirus exposure and HLA in healthy donors. As for this clone: Its antigen remains unknown.

CDR3 length: 14 residues. V trimming: 8 bases; J trimming: 4 bases; junction bases outside the gene matches: 7. The germline gives CDR1 SGHRS, CDR2 YFSETQ. Primers for the PCR totalled 60 Vbeta and 13 Jbeta. As processed by the authors: Tens of millions of unique TCR beta chains, roughly 12 million shared, were counted in a later analysis. The repertoire was sequenced with immunoSEQ multiplex PCR; TCRdb's copy has only in-frame clones and lacks some. For V, J and clone size, that table is used; D and trimming come from the DNA. The sample consists of about 160,000 clones, roughly 71% of them appearing once. Study-level results: In a later analysis, the majority of CMV-associated beta chains seemingly showed HLA restriction. Despite most TCR sequences being rare, some public TCRs occurred in many donors. Presence/absence analyses assumed roughly uniform sequencing depth across donors.

The chain uses TRBV5-1 and TRBJ2-1; 9 positions match TRBD2. The sequence derives from a woman aged 50 to 65 in good health and CMV-seropositive. The specimen sequenced was PBMCs. The CDR3 nucleotides read TGCGCCAGTCAGAGCGGGGGGTCTTACAATGAGCAGTTCTTC. It specifies CASQSGGSYNEQFF.